This TCR beta chain was identified in a study of cytomegalovirus exposure and HLA in healthy donors. The primer mix had 60 Vbeta and 13 Jbeta primers. Per the original data handling: Later, roughly 86 million unique TCR beta chains were counted in an analysis, and roughly 11 million of them were shared. The method was immunoSEQ multiplex PCR; TCRdb's version includes in-frame clones alone and lacks a portion of them. The V and J calls and clone size come from that table; D and trimming were worked out from the DNA. The sample yields tens of thousands of clones, 70% to 90% seen once. The CDR3 length is 15 residues. Germline CDR1 reads SGHDT; CDR2 reads YYEEEE. V lost 4 bases to trimming and J lost 4 bases; unmatched junction nucleotides: 9. With regard to this clone: Its antigen is not known.

Study findings and constraints: The authors listed 150 to 200 TCR beta chains as cytomegalovirus-associated. A later analysis by the authors found several of the most significant clusters apparently linked to common viral pathogens.

The sample consisted of PBMCs. This sequence joins TRBV5-6 and TRBJ2-7, with 9 bases aligning to TRBD1. The receptor comes from a woman in her twenties or thirties in good health and CMV-seronegative. CDR3 protein: CASSPWDREWYEQYF. As DNA, the CDR3 is TGTGCCAGCAGCCCCTGGGACAGGGAATGGTACGAGCAGTACTTC.